This entry lists 22 T cell receptor beta chains sequenced from one sample in a study of vaccination and CD4 T cells after COVID-19. Treatment described: roughly ten-day PBMC culture with coronavirus spike peptide pools or control peptides (ViraFEST assay). Oncomine TCR Beta short-read sequencing was applied to DNA from cultured CD4+ T cells. One entry per CDR3 protein, called by TCRdb with MiXCR from the PCR reads. The repertoire includes 10,000 to 13,000 distinct CDR3 sequences, under 70% of them detected once, and 34% sits in the top ten. Which antigens these TCRs recognize remains unknown. The sample was CD4+ T cells from blood, cultured in vitro. The source is a human donor who had recovered from COVID-19.

This clonotype was detected a few times. The CDR3 sequence is CSARGRSDTEAFF. For the CDR3, the DNA is TGCAGTGCTAGAGGACGGTCTGACACTGAAGCTTTCTTT. The chain employs TRBV20-1 and TRBJ1-1; D is unresolved. The V gene lost 1 base and the J gene lost 3 bases, with 9 bases spanning the gap. There are 13 residues in the CDR3. Germline loops: CDR1 DFQATT, CDR2 SNEGSKA (reference sequence).

V gene TRBV12-3 or TRBV12-4 combines with J gene TRBJ1-1; D is possibly TRBD1 (5 bases). The CDR3 has 13 amino acids. V was trimmed by 7 bases and J by 6 bases, leaving 15 bases between them. The CDR3 is CASTLTRASEAFF. DNA for the CDR3: TGTGCCAGCACTCTTACCAGGGCTTCTGAAGCTTTCTTT.

The V gene is TRBV29-1, the J gene TRBJ2-3; 9 nucleotides match TRBD2. The CDR3 is made up of 15 amino acids. The V and J ends lost 6 bases and 1 base, in that order; junction bases with no gene match: 8. Per germline, CDR1 SQVTM and CDR2 ANQGSEA. The CDR3 protein is CSVAGRGGRTDTQYF. DNA for the CDR3: TGCAGCGTAGCAGGGCGGGGGGGTCGCACAGATACGCAGTATTTT.

The DNA for the CDR3 is TGCAGTTCTCTAGCGGGAAAAAAGCACAATGAGCAGTTCTTC. Translated: CSSLAGKKHNEQFF. The rearrangement joins TRBV20-1 to TRBJ2-1; 9 bases align to TRBD2. The germline CDR1 and CDR2 sequences are DFQATT and SNEGSKA (reference sequence). J was trimmed by 5 bases and V by 8 bases; bases with no gene match: 10. The CDR3 has 14 amino acids.

The chain uses TRBV20-1 and TRBJ1-1, with 7 nucleotides matching TRBD1. The CDR3 runs 13 residues. CDR1 and CDR2 (germline): DFQATT, SNEGSKA (reference sequence). Trimming at V came to 7 bases and at J to 3 bases, leaving 8 bases not matched to a gene. The CDR3 DNA sequence: TGCAGTGTGAAAGAGGGGGCGGACACTGAAGCTTTCTTT. The encoded protein is CSVKEGADTEAFF.

The chain uses TRBV19 and TRBJ2-2; TRBD1 is a possible D gene (7 bases). Per the germline V gene, CDR1 is LNHDA and CDR2 is SQIVND (reference sequence). This CDR3 has 14 residues. Trimming stripped 7 bases from V and 6 bases from J, with 15 bases between. The CDR3, as DNA: TGTGCCAGTACCTCCAGGGGGGCGGCCGGGGAGCTGTTTTTT. Its translation is CASTSRGAAGELFF.

This clonotype turned up a few times. The chain combines TRBV27 with TRBJ2-5, with D perhaps matching TRBD1 (5 bases). There are 13 residues in the CDR3. Trimming stripped 3 bases from V and 2 bases from J, with 7 bases between. The germline gives CDR1 MNHEY, CDR2 SMNVEV (reference sequence). The CDR3 nucleotides read TGTGCCAGCAGTTTCAGGGAACAAGAGACCCAGTACTTC. It is translated as CASSFREQETQYF.

This chain connects TRBV20-1 to TRBJ1-4; D might be TRBD1 (5 bases). The V end was cut by 3 bases, the J end by 0 bases, with 11 bases between. The CDR3 is 15 residues long. Germline V gives CDR1 DFQATT, CDR2 SNEGSKA (reference sequence). The CDR3 region has the DNA TGCAGTGCTAGGGGGGACCCCACAACTAATGAAAAACTGTTTTTT. Its translation is CSARGDPTTNEKLFF.

V usage is TRBV6-2 or TRBV6-3 and J usage is TRBJ2-2; the D is unclear. Germline CDR1 and CDR2: MNHEY and SVGEGT. V was clipped by 2 bases and J by 7 bases, with 17 bases between them. This CDR3 spans 16 amino acids. CDR3 in DNA: TGTGCCAGCAGTTACGGTCCAATCAAGGATAACGGGGAGCTGTTTTTT. Translation: CASSYGPIKDNGELFF.

The V call is TRBV5-1, the J call TRBJ2-5; no clear D. The V end lost 4 bases, the J end lost 2 bases, and 12 bases lay between the germline ends. This CDR3 comprises 14 residues. Per the germline V gene, CDR1 is SGHRS and CDR2 is YFSETQ. This chain's CDR3 is CASSPMGGQETQYF. Written as DNA, the CDR3 is TGCGCCAGCAGCCCGATGGGCGGACAAGAGACCCAGTACTTC.

The gene calls are TRBV15 and TRBJ2-2; the D is unclear. This CDR3 has 16 amino acids. The germline gives CDR1 LNHNV, CDR2 YYDKDF (reference sequence). V shed 0 bases and J shed 5 bases, with 13 bases lying between them. CDR3 sequence: CATSRDLVPSTGELFF. Written as DNA, the CDR3 is TGTGCCACCAGCAGAGATCTTGTCCCGAGTACCGGGGAGCTGTTTTTT. Drawing the rest from reference TRBV15 and TRBJ2-2, the complete variable domain is DAMVIQNPRYQVTQFGKPVTLSCSQTLNHNVMYWYQQKSSQAPKLLFHYYDKDFNNEADTPDNFQSRRPNTSFCFLDIRSPGLGDTAMYLCATSRDLVPSTGELFFGEGSRLTVL.

The rearrangement links TRBV6-1 to TRBJ1-5; no clear D. Germline V gene data show CDR1 as MNHNS and CDR2 as SASEGT. CDR3 length: 14 amino acids. The ends were cut back, 2 bases at V and 1 base at J, with 6 bases in the middle. CDR3 DNA: TGTGCCAGCAGTGAAAGACTGAGCAATCAGCCCCAGCATTTT. This encodes CASSERLSNQPQHF.

This chain connects TRBV7-3 to TRBJ2-3; possibly TRBD2 for D (6 bases). The germline gives CDR1 SGHTA, CDR2 FQGTGA. With 2 bases removed from V and 3 bases from J, the gap between germline ends came to 12 bases. The CDR3 length is 15 residues. The CDR3 DNA is TGTGCCAGCAGCTTAGGGGGGACTTCTACAGATACGCAGTATTTT. Translated, it gives CASSLGGTSTDTQYF.

The chain combines TRBV28 with TRBJ2-1, with 15 positions matching TRBD2. The CDR3 contains 19 residues. Germline-derived CDR1 and CDR2 are MDHEN and SYDVKM. V lost 3 bases to trimming and J lost 5 bases; unmatched junction nucleotides: 11. This chain's CDR3 is CASSFPGLAGGLTNNEQFF. CDR3 DNA: TGTGCCAGCAGTTTCCCGGGACTAGCGGGAGGTCTAACTAACAATGAGCAGTTCTTC.

The V gene is TRBV2, the J gene TRBJ1-1; TRBD1 might be the D (5 bases). Germline V CDR1 and CDR2: SNHLY, FYNNEI. The CDR3 contains 13 residues. V lost 6 bases, J lost 2 bases, and 10 bases lay in between. As DNA, the CDR3 is TGTGCCAGCAGGAGGGACCTTAACACTGAAGCTTTCTTT. Translation gives CASRRDLNTEAFF.

For this clonotype: The missing conserved phenylalanine or tryptophan at the end of this CDR3 makes a read error likely. The V gene is TRBV6-5, the J gene TRBJ1-5; D might be TRBD1 (5 bases). Looked up from germline, CDR1 is MNHEY and CDR2 is SVGAGI. CDR3 length equals 14 residues. Trimming removed 4 bases at V and 3 bases at J, with 10 bases between. The CDR3 DNA sequence: TGTGCCAGCAGTTTACAGGAAATCAATCAGCCCCAGCATTCT. Its protein is CASSLQEINQPQHS.

The CDR3: CAISERGGMNTEAFF. In DNA, the CDR3 is TGTGCCATCAGTGAGCGGGGAGGCATGAACACTGAAGCTTTCTTT. V usage is TRBV10-3 and J usage is TRBJ1-1, with no clear D. The CDR3 covers 15 residues. The V gene's germline CDR1 is ENHRY and CDR2 SYGVKD. V was clipped by 2 bases and J by 0 bases, with 10 bases between them.

This chain connects TRBV6-5 to TRBJ2-1; D uncertain. Trimming took off 0 bases at V and 2 bases at J, with 8 bases between the two ends. The CDR3 is made up of 15 amino acids. Germline CDR1 and CDR2: MNHEY and SVGAGI. The CDR3 DNA reads TGTGCCAGCAGTTACTCGATTCTTCCCTACAATGAGCAGTTCTTC. Translating gives CASSYSILPYNEQFF.

This rearrangement joins TRBV19 to TRBJ2-7; no firm D call. Germline values: CDR1 LNHDA, CDR2 SQIVND (reference sequence). This CDR3 has 14 residues. Trimming took off 0 bases at V and 3 bases at J, with 9 bases between the two ends. CDR3 DNA: TGTGCCAGTAGTATAGACGGAACCCGCTACGAGCAGTACTTC. Amino acid sequence: CASSIDGTRYEQYF. Variable domain in full (rest from reference TRBV19 and TRBJ2-7): DGGITQSPKYLFRKEGQNVTLSCEQNLNHDAMYWYRQDPGQGLRLIYYSQIVNDFQKGDIAEGYSVSREKKESFPLTVTSAQKNPTAFYLCASSIDGTRYEQYFGPGTRLTVT.

This rearrangement joins TRBV7-9 to TRBJ1-2; TRBD1 matches 9 bases. From germline, CDR1 is SEHNR and CDR2 FQNEAQ (reference sequence). CDR3 length: 15 amino acids. J was trimmed by 4 bases and V by 4 bases; bases with no gene match: 7. CDR3 amino acids: CASSSRTGEGYGYTF. CDR3 DNA: TGTGCCAGCAGCTCTAGGACAGGGGAGGGCTATGGCTACACCTTC.

The CDR3 DNA reads TGCAGTGGGGGAGCGGGAGGGGCCGAGCAGTACTTC. Its protein is CSGGAGGAEQYF. V usage is TRBV20-1 and J usage is TRBJ2-7; TRBD2 matches 10 bases. V lost 7 bases to trimming and J lost 6 bases; unmatched junction nucleotides: 6. This CDR3 spans 12 amino acids. The germline V gene encodes CDR1 DFQATT and CDR2 SNEGSKA (reference sequence).

This chain connects TRBV11-2 to TRBJ1-2; TRBD1 agrees at 7 bases. Germline trimming cut 3 bases from V and 0 bases from J; bases unmatched to any gene: 7. In germline, CDR1 is SGHAT, CDR2 FQNNGV. There are 16 residues in the CDR3. Here the CDR3 reads CASSLTGWRANYGYTF. The CDR3 DNA follows: TGTGCCAGCAGCTTGACAGGGTGGAGAGCTAACTATGGCTACACCTTC.